These 21 T cell receptor beta chains were all obtained from the same sample, sequenced in a study of blood T cell dynamics during melanoma immunotherapy. Time point here: week 3, after first cycle of checkpoint inhibitor. The assay was immunoSEQ multiplex PCR, and TCRdb's table has in-frame clones only and misses some. The table records around 5,000 clones, around 81% of them present only once. The sample here was blood, taken from a patient treated with checkpoint blockade. All receptors come from a human donor with melanoma.

This chain uses TRBV2 with TRBJ1-5, with a possible D match to TRBD1 (6 bases). V dropped 7 bases and J dropped 2 bases, with 12 bases sitting between them. The CDR3 sequence is 14 residues long. The germline CDR1 and CDR2 sequences are SNHLY and FYNNEI. The CDR3 sequence: CASNREVGNQPQHF. The CDR3 DNA follows: TGTGCCAGCAACAGGGAGGTGGGCAATCAGCCCCAGCATTTT.

The CDR3 protein is CASSTLANEQYF. In nucleotides, the CDR3 is TGTGCCAGCAGCACACTAGCAAACGAGCAGTACTTC. The V gene is TRBV9, the J gene TRBJ2-7; possibly TRBD2 for D (6 bases). The V and J ends lost 4 bases and 5 bases respectively, with 10 bases between them. Germline V CDR1 and CDR2: SGDLS, YYNGEE. The CDR3 extends over 12 amino acids.

The chain carries TRBV18 and TRBJ2-7, with 9 bases matching TRBD2. The germline V gene has CDR1 KGHSH and CDR2 LQKENI. The CDR3 contains 15 residues. V was pared by 4 bases and J by 1 base, with 5 bases of the junction left unmatched. In DNA form, the CDR3 reads TGTGCCAGCTCACTCCGACTAGCGGATTCCTACGAGCAGTACTTC. Its translation: CASSLRLADSYEQYF.

This chain connects TRBV7-9 to TRBJ1-2; D is undetermined. Germline CDR1 and CDR2: SEHNR and FQNEAQ (reference sequence). The CDR3 spans 12 residues. V shed 4 bases and J shed 4 bases, with 7 bases lying between them. In DNA form, the CDR3 reads TGTGCCAGCAGCTCCTCAGGCTATGGCTACACCTTC. This codes for CASSSSGYGYTF.

The J gene is TRBJ2-7, the V gene TRBV5-1; 9 bases are a match to TRBD1. The CDR3 is made up of 15 amino acids. CDR1 is SGHRS and CDR2 is YFSETQ in the germline V gene. The V and J ends lost 2 bases and 6 bases, in that order; junction bases with no gene match: 9. The CDR3, as DNA: TGCGCCAGCAGCTTAGCCACCGGGACAGGGAGCGAGCAGTACTTC. As protein: CASSLATGTGSEQYF.

This clone has just a few counts. The V call is TRBV28, the J call TRBJ1-2, with D perhaps matching TRBD1 (5 bases). The CDR3 covers 13 residues. Germline CDR1 reads MDHEN; CDR2 reads SYDVKM. The V and J ends lost 6 bases and 4 bases respectively, with 12 bases between them. This chain's CDR3 is CASRRDPIYGYTF. DNA of the CDR3: TGTGCCAGCAGACGGGACCCCATCTATGGCTACACCTTC.

The gene calls are TRBV9 and TRBJ2-7, with D maybe TRBD1 (5 bases). This CDR3 has 15 residues. The V end lost 0 bases, the J end lost 0 bases, and 10 bases lay between the germline ends. Germline CDR1 reads SGDLS; CDR2 reads YYNGEE. CDR3 residues: CASSVEGALSYEQYF. The CDR3 bases are TGTGCCAGCAGCGTAGAAGGGGCCCTCTCCTACGAGCAGTACTTC.

This clone was picked up one time. The chain combines TRBV19 with TRBJ2-7, with unresolved D. The CDR3 runs to 17 residues. Trimming removed 2 bases from V and 2 bases from J, with 19 bases in between. Germline CDR1 reads LNHDA; CDR2 reads SQIVND (reference sequence). The CDR3 spells CASSIFSSPTAAYEQYF. DNA of the CDR3: TGTGCCAGTAGTATATTCTCCTCCCCGACGGCTGCCTACGAGCAGTACTTC.

This chain connects TRBV7-9 to TRBJ1-5, with D hard to call. The V gene's germline CDR1 is SEHNR and CDR2 FQNEAQ (reference sequence). The CDR3 has 17 residues. Trimming left V 4 bases short and J 0 bases short, with 16 bases between. In DNA, the CDR3 is TGTGCCAGCAGCTCCACAACAGCCATAGGTAGCAATCAGCCCCAGCATTTT. This gives the protein CASSSTTAIGSNQPQHF.

The V and J genes are TRBV7-9 and TRBJ1-1; the D gene is possibly TRBD1 (5 bases). The germline CDR1 and CDR2 sequences are SEHNR and FQNEAQ (reference sequence). Trimming removed 7 bases from V and 0 bases from J, with 12 bases in between. The CDR3 contains 14 residues. Here the CDR3 reads CASTSVGVNTEAFF. In nucleotides, the CDR3 is TGTGCCAGCACGTCCGTGGGGGTGAACACTGAAGCTTTCTTT. Full variable domain (remainder filled in from reference TRBV7-9 and TRBJ1-1): DTGVSQNPRHKITKRGQNVTFRCDPISEHNRLYWYRQTLGQGPEFLTYFQNEAQLEKSRLLSDRFSAERPKGSFSTLEIQRTEQGDSAMYLCASTSVGVNTEAFFGQGTRLTVV.

The chain employs TRBV4-3 and TRBJ2-7; no definite D call. The V end lost 0 bases, the J end lost 3 bases, and 12 bases lay between the germline ends. Germline CDR1 LGHNA, CDR2 YSLEER. This CDR3 spans 15 amino acids. The CDR3 nucleotides read TGCGCCAGCAGCCAAGAGAGGAGCTCCGGCTACGAGCAGTACTTC. It is translated as CASSQERSSGYEQYF.

J is TRBJ2-7 and V is TRBV29-1, with 9 positions matching TRBD1. In germline, CDR1 is SQVTM, CDR2 ANQGSEA. CDR3 length: 15 amino acids. With 3 bases clipped from V and 2 bases from J, the junction kept 8 bases outside the gene matches. This chain's CDR3 is CSVDSKQGATYEQYF. As DNA, the CDR3 is TGCAGCGTTGACAGTAAACAGGGGGCTACCTACGAGCAGTACTTC.

The chain carries TRBV19 and TRBJ2-7; maybe TRBD2 (5 bases). Trimming cost V 0 bases and J 3 bases, with 12 bases left between them. Germline loops: CDR1 LNHDA, CDR2 SQIVND (reference sequence). The CDR3 has 15 amino acids. Here the CDR3 DNA reads TGTGCCAGTAGTATAGAACGAGGGATCGGCTACGAGCAGTACTTC. This encodes CASSIERGIGYEQYF.

This clone was seen more than once but under ten times. The chain links TRBV2 to TRBJ1-2, with a tentative D call TRBD1 (6 bases). The CDR3 totals 13 residues. V lost 8 bases and J lost 4, with 14 bases in between. Germline values: CDR1 SNHLY, CDR2 FYNNEI. Written as DNA, the CDR3 is TGTGCCAGCGCCAGGGGATCCGCCTATGGCTACACCTTC. Translating it yields CASARGSAYGYTF.

The genes are TRBV28 and TRBJ2-7, with 9 bases identical to TRBD2. Germline V lookup: CDR1 MDHEN, CDR2 SYDVKM. The V gene end was trimmed by 5 bases and the J gene end by 5 bases; junction bases not matched to a gene: 10. The CDR3 is 15 residues long. The CDR3 bases are TGTGCCAGCAGTGAGTATGGCGGGAGGGCCCACGAGCAGTACTTC. This gives the protein CASSEYGGRAHEQYF.

This clone was counted only a few times. The genes are TRBV5-1 and TRBJ1-3; D unclear. This CDR3 has 14 amino acids. Per germline, CDR1 SGHRS and CDR2 YFSETQ. V was trimmed by 1 base and J by 6 bases, leaving 11 bases between them. CDR3 in amino acids: CASSLTVEKNTIYF. CDR3 sequence (DNA): TGCGCCAGCAGCTTGACTGTGGAGAAAAACACCATATATTTT.

The chain combines TRBV7-2 with TRBJ2-7; 11 bases match TRBD2. CDR1 and CDR2 from the germline V gene are SGHTA and FQGNSA. CDR3 length: 14 residues. V was clipped by 2 bases and J by 3 bases; unmatched bases: 0. CDR3 bases: TGTGCCAGCAGCTTACTAGCGGGAGGCTACGAGCAGTACTTC. Residues: CASSLLAGGYEQYF.

This clone was seen a single time. The chain employs TRBV19 and TRBJ1-5; no firm D call. This CDR3 has 15 residues. Per the germline V gene, CDR1 is LNHDA and CDR2 is SQIVND (reference sequence). V was cut by 3 bases and J by 5 bases, with 14 bases left in between. DNA for the CDR3: TGTGCCAGTAGTATTTCGCGGGGTTCTTATCAGCCCCAGCATTTT. It translates to CASSISRGSYQPQHF.

The chain combines TRBV14 with TRBJ1-5; tentative D call: TRBD1 (5 bases). Germline V gene lookup returns CDR1 SGHDN and CDR2 FVKESK. CDR3 length: 15 amino acids. Trimming pared 10 bases from V and 2 bases from J, leaving 18 bases between. The CDR3 sequence: CAILKRGGGNQPQHF. The CDR3 coding sequence is TGTGCCATTCTGAAGAGGGGTGGCGGCAATCAGCCCCAGCATTTT.

CDR3 region: CASSFDRVNVEQYF. In DNA form, the CDR3 reads TGTGCCAGCAGCTTCGACAGGGTGAACGTCGAGCAGTACTTC. The V and J genes are TRBV11-2 and TRBJ2-7, with TRBD1 identical over 7 bases. Per the germline V gene, CDR1 is SGHAT and CDR2 is FQNNGV. The trim removed 3 bases at V and 6 bases at J, leaving 8 bases unmatched. The CDR3 is 14 amino acids.

This clone was seen just once. The chain links TRBV6-4 to TRBJ1-5; D unresolved. Deletions cut 3 bases from V and 3 bases from J, with 9 bases between. CDR1 and CDR2 (germline): MRHNA, SNTAGT. The CDR3 runs to 14 residues. CDR3 sequence (DNA): TGTGCCAGCAGTGAAGGCTTTTTCAATCAGCCCCAGCATTTT. It codes for CASSEGFFNQPQHF.